The 2 T cell receptor beta chains below were found in one sample sequenced in a study of blood T cell repertoires in COVID-19. Libraries were prepared by immunoSEQ multiplex PCR; TCRdb keeps only in-frame clonotypes and omits some of them. In the table there are around 200,000 clones, about four fifths of which are singletons. Material for sequencing was peripheral blood. These receptors were obtained from a woman aged 40 to 50 with active or convalescent COVID-19.

The rearrangement links TRBV11-2 to TRBJ1-5, with TRBD1 identical over 7 bases. This CDR3 has 15 residues. V was clipped by 5 bases and J by 4 bases; unmatched bases: 8. The germline CDR1 and CDR2 sequences are SGHAT and FQNNGV. The CDR3 DNA reads TGTGCCAGCAGCGCCATGGGACAGAAAAATCAGCCCCAGCATTTT. It codes for CASSAMGQKNQPQHF.

The gene calls are TRBV11-3 and TRBJ2-5; TRBD2 might be the D (5 bases). Germline V lookup: CDR1 SGHNT, CDR2 YENEEA. The CDR3 is 17 amino acids. The ends were cut back, 1 base at V and 5 bases at J, with 20 bases in the middle. In DNA form, the CDR3 reads TGTGCCAGCAGCTTAGCAGCTATGCTTGAGGGTTGGGAGACCCAGTACTTC. Translating gives CASSLAAMLEGWETQYF.